Included here is one T cell receptor beta chain sequence, with context. Its cognate antigen is unknown. V dropped 4 bases and J dropped 5 bases, with 14 bases sitting between them. Per germline, CDR1 LNHDA and CDR2 SQIVND (reference sequence). CDR3 length: 15 amino acids. This sample is drawn from a study of T cell responses to AZD1222 COVID-19 vaccine. The data were produced by immunoSEQ multiplex PCR, yet TCRdb's version contains in-frame clones alone and is incomplete. Here the sample spans about 140,000 clones, around 90% being singletons. Broader study findings: Donors skewed white British and female; clonal diversity was possibly underestimated. Vaccination with two AZD1222 doses was followed by a rise in Spike-specific TCR breadth and depth.

The TCR comes from an adult who received the AZD1222 COVID-19 vaccine. Here the sequenced sample was peripheral blood, taken 28 days after the second AZD1222 dose. V is TRBV19 and J is TRBJ2-2, with D uncertain. CDR3 sequence: CASSKVGLGTGELFF. In DNA, the CDR3 is TGTGCCAGTAGTAAAGTGGGCCTAGGGACCGGGGAGCTGTTTTTT.